This T cell receptor (beta chain) was found in a study of T cells in Graves' hyperthyroidism and ophthalmopathy. Amplified TCR beta CDR3 regions came from RNA transcripts. HTBI primers drove first-round RT-PCR of the TCR CDR3. TCRdb itself ran the multiplex PCR reads through MiXCR, one entry per CDR3 protein. The table records 750,000 to 900,000 distinct CDR3 sequences, 35% to 45% of them present only once. The CDR3 loop spans 15 amino acids. The V end was cut by 2 bases, the J end by 6 bases, with 17 bases between. Germline lookup yields CDR1 SGHTA and CDR2 FQGNSA. Sequencing used blood. The chain is built from TRBV7-2 and TRBJ2-7; D gene uncertain. This clonotype originated in a man between 18 and 35 years old with Graves' hyperthyroidism. CDR3 bases: TGTGCCAGCAGCTTACGGAACACCCAAGCCCTCGAGCAGTACTTC. Amino acid sequence: CASSLRNTQALEQYF. Using reference TRBV7-2 and TRBJ2-7 for the parts outside the CDR3, the full variable domain is GAGVSQSPSNKVTEKGKDVELRCDPISGHTALYWYRQSLGQGLEFLIYFQGNSAPDKSGLPSDRFSAERTGGSVSTLTIQRTQQEDSAVYLCASSLRNTQALEQYFGPGTRLTVT.